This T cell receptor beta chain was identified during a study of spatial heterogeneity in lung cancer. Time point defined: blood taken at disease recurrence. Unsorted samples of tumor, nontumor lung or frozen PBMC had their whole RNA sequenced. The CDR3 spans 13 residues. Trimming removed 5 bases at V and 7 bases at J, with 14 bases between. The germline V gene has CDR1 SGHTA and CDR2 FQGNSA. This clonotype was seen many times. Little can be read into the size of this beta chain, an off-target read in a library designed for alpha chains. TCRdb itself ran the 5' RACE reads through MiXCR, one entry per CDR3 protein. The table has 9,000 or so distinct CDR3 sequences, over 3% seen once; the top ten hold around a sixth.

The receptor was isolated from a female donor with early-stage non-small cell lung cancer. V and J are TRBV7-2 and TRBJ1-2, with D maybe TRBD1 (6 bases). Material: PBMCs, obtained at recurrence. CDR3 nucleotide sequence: TGTGCCAGCAGCGCACAGACAGGACCTGGCTACACCTTC. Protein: CASSAQTGPGYTF.